One sample yielded the 29 T cell receptor beta chains listed below, sequenced in a study of glioma-infiltrating T cells. Using RNA template, CDR3s of TCR alpha and beta were amplified with iRepertoire arm-PCR. TCRdb called the multiplex PCR reads again in MiXCR, with one record for every CDR3 protein. The profile shows about 130,000 distinct CDR3 sequences, roughly 20% of them singletons. Source material: glioma tissue, nonneoplastic brain tissue, or PBMCs (not recorded which). These receptor sequences come from a human donor with low-grade glioma or glioblastoma, undergoing nonglioma brain surgery, or in good health (not recorded which).

This clonotype was picked up many times. The chain has TRBV2 and TRBJ2-7; 10 nucleotides line up with TRBD2. The CDR3 sequence is 14 residues long. Germline CDR1 reads SNHLY; CDR2 reads FYNNEI. With 7 bases clipped from V and 2 bases from J, the junction kept 5 bases outside the gene matches. CDR3 amino acids: CASISGRAPYEQYF. The CDR3 nucleotides read TGTGCCAGCATCAGCGGGAGGGCGCCCTACGAGCAGTACTTC.

This clonotype was recorded at least ten times. This chain connects TRBV10-3 to TRBJ1-2; no reliable D call. Trimming left V 7 bases short and J 1 base short, with 7 bases between. This CDR3 comprises 12 residues. Germline V CDR1 and CDR2: ENHRY, SYGVKD. In DNA, the CDR3 is TGTGCCATCACGGACGGTAACTATGGCTACACCTTC. This codes for CAITDGNYGYTF.

The table lists this clonotype with many counts. The chain couples TRBV20-1 to TRBJ2-7; 9 nucleotides line up with TRBD1. Trimming took 5 bases from V and 6 from J; bases not matched to a gene: 14. CDR1 is DFQATT and CDR2 is SNEGSKA in the germline V gene (reference sequence). The CDR3 sequence is 15 residues long. The CDR3 region is CSAPTGGTGQSEQYF. DNA for the CDR3: TGCAGTGCTCCAACTGGCGGGACAGGGCAGAGCGAGCAGTACTTC.

This clonotype was seen repeatedly, ten times or more. The chain joins TRBV7-2 to TRBJ2-3, with TRBD2 identical over 8 bases. The germline gives CDR1 SGHTA, CDR2 FQGNSA. The CDR3 has 15 amino acids. J lost 6 bases, V lost 5 bases, and 10 bases had no gene match. CDR3 coding DNA: TGTGCCAGCAGCATCCTGCTAGCGGGCAGGGATACGCAGTATTTT. Translated, it gives CASSILLAGRDTQYF.

This clonotype appeared many times. The genes are TRBV7-2 and TRBJ2-7; D is unresolved. Germline loops: CDR1 SGHTA, CDR2 FQGNSA. The V end lost 5 bases, the J end lost 5 bases, and 7 bases lay between the germline ends. The CDR3 has 11 residues. Written as DNA, the CDR3 is TGTGCCAGCAGCCGCGGTCACGAGCAGTACTTC. This sequence encodes CASSRGHEQYF.

This clonotype was counted ten times or more. This chain links TRBV27 with TRBJ2-1, with TRBD2 identical over 11 bases. V gave up 5 bases and J gave up 6 bases; unmatched junction bases: 12. The CDR3 is 17 amino acids. Germline values: CDR1 MNHEY, CDR2 SMNVEV (reference sequence). The DNA for the CDR3 is TGTGCCAGCAGTCATCGGAATAGCGGGAGGGCTGGCAATGAGCAGTTCTTC. Translation gives CASSHRNSGRAGNEQFF.

This clonotype has ten or more counts. The J gene is TRBJ2-1, the V gene TRBV6-1; TRBD2 matches 13 bases. The germline V gene has CDR1 MNHNS and CDR2 SASEGT. Germline trimming cut 5 bases from V and 9 bases from J; bases unmatched to any gene: 10. The CDR3 is 16 residues long. CDR3 in amino acids: CASSPLRTSGSSEQFF. CDR3 DNA: TGTGCCAGCAGTCCGCTCAGGACTAGCGGGAGTAGTGAGCAGTTCTTC.

Note on this clonotype: A read error is possible here, since a much larger clone lies one base away. The rearrangement uses TRBV3-1 and TRBJ1-5; D call uncertain. Germline V gives CDR1 LGHDT, CDR2 YNNKEL (reference sequence). The CDR3 spans 14 residues. The CDR3, as DNA: TGTGCCAGCAGCCAAGCGGGCAGCGACACGCCCAAGCATTTT. Its protein product is CASSQAGSDTPKHF.

This clonotype was seen a few times. A read error is possible here, since a much larger clone lies one base away. This chain connects TRBV7-2 to TRBJ2-1, with 10 nucleotides matching TRBD2. CDR3 length: 15 amino acids. Germline loops: CDR1 SGHTA, CDR2 FQGNSA. The CDR3 spells CASGLWASGSPEQFF. CDR3 bases: TGTGCCAGCGGCTTATGGGCTAGCGGGAGCCCTGAGCAGTTCTTC.

Of note for this clonotype: A much larger clone differs by one base, so this may be a read error. The chain uses TRBV7-3 and TRBJ2-3; 11 nucleotides line up with TRBD2. CDR3 length equals 18 residues. The V gene's germline CDR1 is SGHTA and CDR2 FQGTGA. The CDR3 DNA reads TGTGCCAGCAGCTCCATAGCGGGAGGGCCCCGGAACACACATACGCAGTATTTT. This translates into CASSSIAGGPRNTHTQYF. The entire variable domain, with the rest obtained from reference TRBV7-3 and TRBJ2-3, is as follows: GAGVSQTPSNKVTEKGKYVELRCDPISGHTALYWYRQSLGQGPEFLIYFQGTGAADDSGLPNDRFFAVRPEGSVSTLKIQRTERGDSAVYLCASSSIAGGPRNTHTQYFGPGTRLTVL.

This clonotype has a count of ten or more. J is TRBJ1-2 and V is TRBV12-3 or TRBV12-4; 8 bases agree with TRBD1. The CDR3 runs 13 residues. The J segment lost 6 bases and the V segment lost 3 bases, leaving 3 bases of the junction unmatched. This CDR3 reads CASSFPGGDGYTF. The CDR3 DNA sequence: TGTGCCAGCAGTTTCCCAGGGGGCGATGGCTACACCTTC.

The table lists this clonotype with many counts. The chain combines TRBV7-2 with TRBJ1-2, with D possibly TRBD1 on 5 matching bases. CDR3 length: 15 residues. Trimming pared 4 bases from V and 2 bases from J, leaving 14 bases between. CDR1 SGHTA and CDR2 FQGNSA come from the germline V gene. CDR3 nucleotide sequence: TGTGCCAGCAGCTCCCAAGTGGGGCAGAACTATGGCTACACCTTC. Its protein is CASSSQVGQNYGYTF. Full variable domain (outside the CDR3, taken from reference TRBV7-2 and TRBJ1-2): GAGVSQSPSNKVTEKGKDVELRCDPISGHTALYWYRQSLGQGLEFLIYFQGNSAPDKSGLPSDRFSAERTGGSVSTLTIQRTQQEDSAVYLCASSSQVGQNYGYTFGSGTRLTVV.

Details on this clonotype: At one end the junction does not follow the germline gene, possibly because of a read error. This rearrangement joins TRBV2 to TRBJ1-5; TRBD1 aligns across 8 bases. Germline loops: CDR1 SNHLY, CDR2 FYNNEI. This CDR3 contains 15 residues. CDR3 DNA sequence: TGTGCCGGCAGAGGGGGCAGGGGGCGCGAGGAGCCCCAGCATTTT. This translates into CAGRGGRGREEPQHF.

Many counts were recorded for this clonotype. The gene calls are TRBV7-9 and TRBJ1-1, with D perhaps TRBD1 (5 bases). The CDR3 loop spans 15 amino acids. Trimming cost V 5 bases and J 1 base, with 14 bases left between them. Germline V gives CDR1 SEHNR, CDR2 FQNEAQ (reference sequence). Here the CDR3 DNA reads TGTGCCAGCAGCCAAGCCCGGGGGAAGAACACTGAAGCTTTCTTT. Its protein product is CASSQARGKNTEAFF. The entire variable domain, with the rest obtained from reference TRBV7-9 and TRBJ1-1, is as follows: DTGVSQNPRHKITKRGQNVTFRCDPISEHNRLYWYRQTLGQGPEFLTYFQNEAQLEKSRLLSDRFSAERPKGSFSTLEIQRTEQGDSAMYLCASSQARGKNTEAFFGQGTRLTVV.

This clonotype was counted a few times. This chain uses TRBV6-2 or TRBV6-3 with TRBJ2-3; D perhaps matches TRBD2 (6 bases). Trimming stripped 7 bases from V and 1 base from J, with 15 bases between. Germline values: CDR1 MNHEY, CDR2 SVGEGT. CDR3 length: 15 residues. For the CDR3, the DNA is TGTGCCAGCACCCTACGCGGGAAAGGCACAGATACGCAGTATTTT. Amino acids: CASTLRGKGTDTQYF.

Notes on this clonotype: This could be a read error, since a much larger clone is one nucleotide away. V usage is TRBV6-1 and J usage is TRBJ1-2, with TRBD1 as a possible D gene (5 bases). This CDR3 comprises 15 residues. V lost 8 bases to trimming and J lost 0 bases, with 16 bases between them. CDR1 is MNHNS and CDR2 is SASEGT in the germline V gene. The CDR3 spells CASPLGHRPNYGYTF. The CDR3 DNA reads as TGTGCCAGCCCTCTGGGGCACCGACCTAACTATGGCTACACCTTC.

To note about this clonotype: It may be a read error: a sequence one base away is much more abundant. The chain combines TRBV19 with TRBJ2-1; D might be TRBD2 (5 bases). The length of the CDR3 is 18 residues. The germline CDR1 and CDR2 sequences are LNHDA and SQIVND (reference sequence). The CDR3 coding sequence is TGTGCCAGTAGTCCGGTTATAGCGCAACCGAGCTCCTACAATGAGCGGTTCTTC. This translates into CASSPVIAQPSSYNERFF.

This clonotype was counted at least ten times. DNA for the CDR3: TGTGCCAGCAGTTTTCAACACACAGATACGCAGTATTTT. It codes for CASSFQHTDTQYF. The chain joins TRBV27 to TRBJ2-3; the D is unclear. The ends were cut back, 3 bases at V and 2 bases at J, with 6 bases in the middle. CDR1 is MNHEY and CDR2 is SMNVEV in the germline V gene (reference sequence). The CDR3 sequence is 13 residues long.

This clonotype was counted at least ten times. V is TRBV27 and J is TRBJ2-1, with 8 bases matching TRBD2. The CDR3 has 15 residues. J was trimmed by 4 bases and V by 2 bases; bases with no gene match: 4. Germline assignment: CDR1 MNHEY and CDR2 SMNVEV (reference sequence). CDR3 bases: TGTGCCAGCAGTTTAGGCACTAGCGGTTACAATGAGCAGTTCTTC. As protein: CASSLGTSGYNEQFF.

The V gene is TRBV10-3, the J gene TRBJ1-4; 10 nucleotides align to TRBD1. The CDR3 loop spans 13 amino acids. Per germline, CDR1 ENHRY and CDR2 SYGVKD. Trimming at V came to 10 bases and at J to 5 bases, leaving 4 bases not matched to a gene. The CDR3 nucleotides are TGTGCCACCGGGACAGGGGCAAATGAAAAACTGTTTTTT. It translates to CATGTGANEKLFF.

Regarding this clonotype: Possible read error: a much larger clone is one base away. The rearrangement uses TRBV7-2 and TRBJ2-2; TRBD2 matches at 9 bases. This CDR3 is 18 amino acids long. The V gene's germline CDR1 is SGHTA and CDR2 FQGNSA. CDR3 nucleotides: TGTCCCAGCAGCTTGAGGGTTGGACTAGCGACGAACACCGGGGAGCTGTTTTTT. Protein product: CPSSLRVGLATNTGELFF.

On this clonotype: A read error is possible here, since a much larger clone lies one base away. V usage is TRBV4-1 and J usage is TRBJ2-2; D not resolved. Per germline, CDR1 MGHRA and CDR2 YSYEKL. This CDR3 has 15 residues. The CDR3 DNA follows: TGCGCCGGCAGCCAATTTTCAGTGAACACCGGGGAGCTGTTTTTT. It is translated as CAGSQFSVNTGELFF.

This clonotype has more than one count but fewer than ten. This chain uses TRBV9 with TRBJ2-5; D possibly corresponds to TRBD2 (6 bases). V lost 0 bases to trimming and J lost 1 base, with 10 bases between them. Looked up from germline, CDR1 is SGDLS and CDR2 is YYNGEE. This CDR3 has 15 residues. The CDR3 is CASSVGPAGQETQYF. The CDR3 DNA follows: TGTGCCAGCAGCGTAGGTCCAGCGGGCCAAGAGACCCAGTACTTC.

In the case of this clonotype: A junction boundary mismatches the germline segment, possibly from a read error. The J gene is TRBJ1-1, the V gene TRBV7-2, with 8 nucleotides matching TRBD1. Germline CDR1 reads SGHTA; CDR2 reads FQGNSA. CDR3 length: 15 amino acids. Here the CDR3 DNA reads TGTGCCAGCAGCTCGCGACAGGGGCCTAACATTGAAGCTTTCTTT. This codes for CASSSRQGPNIEAFF.

This clonotype was counted at least ten times. The rearrangement uses TRBV4-3 and TRBJ2-3; D is possibly TRBD2 (6 bases). Germline CDR1 is LGHNA and CDR2 is YSLEER. The CDR3 is 15 residues long. The V end was cut by 2 bases, the J end by 3 bases, with 12 bases between. CDR3 in DNA: TGCGCCAGCAGCCAACAGGAGGGGATGACAGATACGCAGTATTTT. Translation gives CASSQQEGMTDTQYF.

This clonotype came up many times. The chain employs TRBV4-3 and TRBJ2-5; 8 bases are a match to TRBD1. Losses at the gene ends were 4 bases for V and 4 bases for J; bases not matched to a gene: 8. The CDR3 covers 15 residues. Germline V gene data show CDR1 as LGHNA and CDR2 as YSLEER. The CDR3 sequence is CASSPSTGVGETQYF. The CDR3 bases are TGCGCCAGCAGCCCGTCGACAGGGGTGGGAGAGACCCAGTACTTC.

A word on this clonotype: Since the CDR3 does not end with the conserved phenylalanine or tryptophan, this likely comes from a read error. The DNA is left out, because the CDR3 cannot be placed on it with certainty; the CDR3 is given as TCRdb lists it. J is TRBJ2-7 and V is TRBV20-1. Germline V gives CDR1 DFQATT, CDR2 SNEGSKA (reference sequence). Inclusive of both ends, the CDR3 amounts to 11 amino acids. This CDR3 is CSAGWSHERYL.

Points on this clonotype: This may arise from a read error, as a much more abundant clone is one base away. The chain employs TRBV3-1 and TRBJ1-5; a weak D match, TRBD2 (5 bases). The better agreement between TRBJ2-3 and the DNA end casts doubt on the J call. The CDR3 extends over 17 amino acids. CDR1 and CDR2 from the germline V gene are LGHDT and YNNKEL (reference sequence). CDR3 protein: CASSQGVRYEGNQPQYF. The DNA of the CDR3 is TGTGCCAGCAGCCAAGGGGTCCGATACGAGGGCAATCAGCCCCAGTATTTT.

The sample holds many counts of this clonotype. V usage is TRBV6-1 and J usage is TRBJ2-7; 9 nucleotides agree with TRBD1. Germline CDR1 reads MNHNS; CDR2 reads SASEGT. This CDR3 comprises 14 residues. Losses at the gene ends were 5 bases for V and 1 base for J; bases not matched to a gene: 3. The CDR3 sequence is CASSLQGASYEQYF. DNA for the CDR3: TGTGCCAGCAGTCTACAGGGGGCTTCCTACGAGCAGTACTTC.